This T cell receptor beta chain was captured by sequencing in a study of blood T cell repertoires in COVID-19. Study details: Sample material is recorded as cDNA or gDNA derived from T cells, B-cell-depleted T cells, or PBMCs.

Per the original methods: Amplifying reference gene primers gave estimates of nucleated cell counts. The protocol was immunoSEQ multiplex PCR, while the TCRdb copy is restricted to in-frame clones and leaves out a portion. That table is the source of V, J and clone size, and D and trimming were worked out from the DNA. The sample lists 250,000 or so clones, more than 80% occurring once. CDR3 length: 11 amino acids. The ends were cut back, 7 bases at V and 2 bases at J, with 6 bases in the middle. Per germline, CDR1 MNHEY and CDR2 SVGAGI. Followed over time, Seattle patients had been enrolled while infection was active.

This clonotype was sampled from a man aged 30 to 39 with COVID-19, enrolled during active disease. V usage is TRBV6-5 and J usage is TRBJ2-7, with no clear D. Sequencing was done on a sample of peripheral blood. CDR3 region: CASKTAYEQYF. The DNA of the CDR3 is TGTGCCAGCAAAACTGCCTACGAGCAGTACTTC.